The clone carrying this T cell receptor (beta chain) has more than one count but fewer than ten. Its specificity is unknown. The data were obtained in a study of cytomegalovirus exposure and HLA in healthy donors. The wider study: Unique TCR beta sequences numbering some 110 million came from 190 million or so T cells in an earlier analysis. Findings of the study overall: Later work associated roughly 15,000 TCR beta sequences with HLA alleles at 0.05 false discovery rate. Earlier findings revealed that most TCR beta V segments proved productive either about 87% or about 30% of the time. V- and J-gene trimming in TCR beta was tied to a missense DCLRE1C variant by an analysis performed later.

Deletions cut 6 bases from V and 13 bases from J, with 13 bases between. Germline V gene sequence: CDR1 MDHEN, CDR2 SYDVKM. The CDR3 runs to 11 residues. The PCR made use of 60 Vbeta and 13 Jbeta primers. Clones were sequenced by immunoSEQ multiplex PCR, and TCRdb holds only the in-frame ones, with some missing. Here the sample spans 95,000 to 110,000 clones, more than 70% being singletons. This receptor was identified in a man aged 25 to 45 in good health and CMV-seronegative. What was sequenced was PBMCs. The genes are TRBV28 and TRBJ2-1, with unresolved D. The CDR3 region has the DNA TGTGCCAGCAGCACCCCGGTACTACAGTTCTTC. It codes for CASSTPVLQFF.